The clone carrying this T cell receptor beta chain has a handful of counts. No antigen is known for it. 5'-RACE, quantitative and with molecular barcodes, yielded the TCR beta libraries. A single record per CDR3 protein comes from TCRdb applying MiXCR to the 5' RACE reads. The repertoire consists of 350,000 to 400,000 distinct CDR3 sequences, with 20% to 25% occurring once and the leading ten covering roughly 14%. Trimming took 5 bases from V and 2 from J, leaving 10 bases between them. CDR3 size: 14 residues. This specimen belongs to a study of CD8 T cells in ankylosing spondylitis. Regarding the study as a whole: From matched ankylosing spondylitis synovial fluid, disease-linked clones were reportedly recovered at significantly enriched levels. The study identified a TCR beta motif of under ten highly homologous variants that appeared characteristic of ankylosing spondylitis blood. In the blood and synovial fluid of reactive arthritis, some motif variants had been previously reported.

This rearrangement joins TRBV12-3 or TRBV12-4 to TRBJ1-5; D is undetermined. Sample: blood, either unsorted or a sorted T cell fraction (not recorded which). The sequence was collected from a male donor with ankylosing spondylitis or in good health (not recorded which). The CDR3 spells CASSPNVGNQPQHF. The CDR3 DNA follows: TGTGCCAGCAGTCCTAACGTGGGCAATCAGCCCCAGCATTTT.